The T cell receptor (beta chain) described here comes from a study of cytomegalovirus exposure and HLA in healthy donors. A note on this clone: The antigen remains unidentified.

The CDR3 has 15 residues. V was trimmed by 6 bases and J by 0 bases, leaving 12 bases between them. Germline lookup yields CDR1 SGDLS and CDR2 YYNGEE. Study-wide results and limits: Accurate predictions that matched the HLA-A and HLA-B alleles of most subjects were reportedly made from TCR beta sequences. Later analysis showed TCR association rates varying by HLA locus, highest for DRB1 and lowest for HLA-C.

Both 60 Vbeta primers and 13 Jbeta primers went into the PCR. Some clones are missing from TCRdb's copy, which holds only in-frame ones; the method was immunoSEQ multiplex PCR. The sample consists of 210,000 or so clones, around four fifths of them appearing once. Sequencing input: PBMCs. V and J are TRBV9 and TRBJ2-2; D possibly corresponds to TRBD1 (6 bases). The TCR sequence derives from a woman in her forties or fifties in good health and CMV-seropositive. CDR3 sequence reads: CASTLRGANTGELFF. The CDR3 nucleotides read TGTGCCAGCACCCTCAGGGGAGCGAACACCGGGGAGCTGTTTTTT.